These 32 T cell receptor beta chains were sequenced from one sample in a study of blood T cell repertoires in COVID-19. Data came from immunoSEQ multiplex PCR; TCRdb stores just in-frame clones and leaves some out. This table has about 270,000 clones, more than 80% appearing once. What was sequenced was PBMCs or T cells enriched from blood (not recorded which). Receptor source: a woman aged 25 to 39 with acute COVID-19.

This chain connects TRBV19 to TRBJ2-7; 10 positions agree with TRBD1. The V gene's germline CDR1 is LNHDA and CDR2 SQIVND (reference sequence). This CDR3 is 13 amino acids long. Germline trimming cut 6 bases from V and 5 bases from J; bases unmatched to any gene: 4. This chain's CDR3 is CASRGTGANEQYF. DNA for the CDR3: TGTGCCAGTAGAGGGACAGGGGCCAACGAGCAGTACTTC.

This chain connects TRBV5-4 to TRBJ2-1, with 11 nucleotides matching TRBD2. CDR3 size: 14 residues. The junction had 0 bases not matched to a gene; V was cut back by 0 bases and J by 7 bases. Germline V gene sequence: CDR1 SGHNT, CDR2 YYREEE (reference sequence). CDR3 bases: TGTGCCAGCAGCTTGGGACTAGCGGGAAATGAGCAGTTCTTC. Protein: CASSLGLAGNEQFF.

The chain has TRBV5-1 and TRBJ2-5; TRBD2 matches at 9 bases. V shed 5 bases and J 5 bases; nucleotides not matched to a gene: 4. This CDR3 contains 13 residues. The V gene's germline CDR1 is SGHRS and CDR2 YFSETQ. The CDR3 DNA reads TGCGCCAGCAGGACTAGCGGTATGGAGACCCAGTACTTC. As protein: CASRTSGMETQYF. The full variable domain, with the rest looked up from reference TRBV5-1 and TRBJ2-5, is KAGVTQTPRYLIKTRGQQVTLSCSPISGHRSVSWYQQTPGQGLQFLFEYFSETQRNKGNFPGRFSGRQFSNSRSEMNVSTLELGDSALYLCASRTSGMETQYFGPGTRLLVL.

The chain combines TRBV6-1 with TRBJ1-5, with 8 bases that match TRBD1. Looked up from germline, CDR1 is MNHNS and CDR2 is SASEGT. With 4 bases clipped from V and 0 bases from J, the junction kept 5 bases outside the gene matches. CDR3 length: 16 amino acids. CDR3 in DNA: TGTGCCAGCAGTGTAGGGACAGGTTATAGCAATCAGCCCCAGCATTTT. This sequence encodes CASSVGTGYSNQPQHF.

The J gene is TRBJ2-1, the V gene TRBV15; 13 positions agree with TRBD2. CDR1 LNHNV and CDR2 YYDKDF come from the germline V gene (reference sequence). The CDR3 spans 19 residues. The V and J ends lost 2 bases and 5 bases, in that order; junction bases with no gene match: 12. CDR3 in DNA: TGTGCCACCAGCAGACGGACTAGCGGGAGTAGCATTTTTGACAATGAGCAGTTCTTC. Its protein is CATSRRTSGSSIFDNEQFF. The entire variable domain, with the rest obtained from reference TRBV15 and TRBJ2-1, is as follows: DAMVIQNPRYQVTQFGKPVTLSCSQTLNHNVMYWYQQKSSQAPKLLFHYYDKDFNNEADTPDNFQSRRPNTSFCFLDIRSPGLGDTAMYLCATSRRTSGSSIFDNEQFFGPGTRLTVL.

CDR3 nucleotides: TGTGCCAGCTCACCACTCGGACTAGATGTAGAAACCGGGGAGCTGTTTTTT. Protein: CASSPLGLDVETGELFF. The gene calls are TRBV18 and TRBJ2-2, with 7 bases aligning to TRBD2. V lost 1 base to trimming and J lost 5 bases; unmatched junction nucleotides: 10. Germline lookup yields CDR1 KGHSH and CDR2 LQKENI. The CDR3 covers 17 residues.

The chain carries TRBV4-2 and TRBJ2-1; the D gene is possibly TRBD2 (5 bases). V was pared by 0 bases and J by 2 bases, with 17 bases between. CDR3 length: 18 residues. The V gene's germline CDR1 is LGHNA and CDR2 YNFKEQ. CDR3 sequence: CASSQEPEGTSAYNEQFF. The CDR3 region has the DNA TGTGCCAGCAGCCAAGAACCCGAAGGAACTAGTGCCTACAATGAGCAGTTCTTC.

This chain uses TRBV5-1 with TRBJ2-1; the D is unclear. CDR1 is SGHRS and CDR2 is YFSETQ in the germline V gene. Trimming removed 0 bases at V and 0 bases at J, with 10 bases between. This CDR3 spans 16 amino acids. This CDR3 is CASSLGVSVSYNEQFF. The CDR3 nucleotides are TGCGCCAGCAGCTTGGGTGTGTCTGTCTCCTACAATGAGCAGTTCTTC.

The rearrangement uses TRBV5-1 and TRBJ2-3; D remains unclear. V shed 2 bases and J shed 2 bases, with 15 bases lying between them. The CDR3 has 16 amino acids. The germline V gene encodes CDR1 SGHRS and CDR2 YFSETQ. The CDR3 protein is CASSFQESGSTDTQYF. CDR3 nucleotides: TGCGCCAGCAGCTTCCAAGAATCCGGGTCCACAGATACGCAGTATTTT.

The J gene is TRBJ1-2, the V gene TRBV9, with D unclear. CDR1 is SGDLS and CDR2 is YYNGEE in the germline V gene. CDR3 length: 14 residues. V was cut by 0 bases and J by 6 bases, with 12 bases left in between. CDR3: CASSVEDSGHGYTF. CDR3 in DNA: TGTGCCAGCAGCGTAGAGGACTCTGGGCATGGCTACACCTTC. The complete variable domain, with remaining parts taken from reference TRBV9 and TRBJ1-2, reads DSGVTQTPKHLITATGQRVTLRCSPRSGDLSVYWYQQSLDQGLQFLIQYYNGEERAKGNILERFSAQQFPDLHSELNLSSLELGDSALYFCASSVEDSGHGYTFGSGTRLTVV.

This chain links TRBV2 with TRBJ1-5; TRBD1 matches 9 bases. V was clipped by 11 bases and J by 5 bases; unmatched bases: 10. The CDR3 is 14 residues long. Germline lookup yields CDR1 SNHLY and CDR2 FYNNEI. The DNA for the CDR3 is TGTGCCGCAAAAGGGACAGGGTTCGATCAGCCCCAGCATTTT. The encoded protein is CAAKGTGFDQPQHF.

V is TRBV28 and J is TRBJ1-5, with 8 bases that match TRBD1. CDR3 length equals 14 residues. V lost 6 bases and J lost 0; bases outside the gene matches: 1. Germline lookup yields CDR1 MDHEN and CDR2 SYDVKM. For the CDR3, the DNA is TGTGCCAGCAGGCAGGGGGCTAGCAATCAGCCCCAGCATTTT. Its protein product is CASRQGASNQPQHF.

The gene calls are TRBV5-4 and TRBJ2-7; D might be TRBD1 (6 bases). V was trimmed by 1 base and J by 1 base, leaving 9 bases between them. This CDR3 is 14 amino acids long. Germline lookup yields CDR1 SGHNT and CDR2 YYREEE (reference sequence). CDR3 bases: TGTGCCAGCAGCTTGCAGGGGCGATCCTACGAGCAGTACTTC. Residues: CASSLQGRSYEQYF.

The chain combines TRBV10-2 with TRBJ2-4; maybe TRBD2 (7 bases). The CDR3 has 19 residues. In germline, CDR1 is WSHSY, CDR2 SAAADI. Trimming removed 2 bases at V and 0 bases at J, with 20 bases between. CDR3 DNA: TGCGCCAGCAGTGAGGCTTCCCCGGGGGGCCTCTTAGCCAAAAACATTCAGTACTTC. This codes for CASSEASPGGLLAKNIQYF.

The chain is built from TRBV4-2 and TRBJ2-1, with 10 bases fitting TRBD1. The CDR3 sequence is 18 residues long. V lost 3 bases, J lost 5 bases, and 13 bases stayed unmatched. In germline, CDR1 is LGHNA, CDR2 YNFKEQ. The CDR3 coding sequence is TGTGCCAGCAGCCACTCAGACGCGGGACAGGGGACCCACAATGAGCAGTTCTTC. Protein sequence: CASSHSDAGQGTHNEQFF.

The V gene is TRBV6-5, the J gene TRBJ1-6; 11 bases are a match to TRBD1. Trimming at V came to 2 bases and at J to 9 bases, leaving 3 bases not matched to a gene. Per the germline V gene, CDR1 is MNHEY and CDR2 is SVGAGI. The CDR3 runs to 15 residues. The CDR3 region is CASSYQDRGLSPLHF. CDR3 in DNA: TGTGCCAGCAGTTACCAGGACAGGGGGCTTTCACCCCTCCACTTT.

This clone has only one observation. As DNA, the CDR3 is TGTGCCAGCAAACAGGTCCGGTCTTCTAGGGGCTACACCTTC. Translated: CASKQVRSSRGYTF. The chain links TRBV13 to TRBJ1-2; D might be TRBD1 (5 bases). V lost 7 bases to trimming and J lost 8 bases, with 20 bases between them. The CDR3 sequence is 14 residues long. Germline CDR1 PRHDT, CDR2 FYEKMQ (reference sequence).

This chain links TRBV7-9 with TRBJ1-1, with D hard to call. Trimming left V 1 base short and J 7 bases short, with 10 bases between. The CDR3 runs to 13 residues. Germline lookup yields CDR1 SEHNR and CDR2 FQNEAQ (reference sequence). DNA for the CDR3: TGTGCCAGCAGCTTAGGGGCCCAAGATGAAGCTTTCTTT. Amino acids: CASSLGAQDEAFF.

This clone was seen once. The CDR3 sequence is CASSETQGFVYEQYF. DNA of the CDR3: TGTGCCAGCAGTGAAACACAGGGATTTGTGTACGAGCAGTACTTC. The chain uses TRBV28 and TRBJ2-7, with D tentatively TRBD1 (6 bases). The CDR3 covers 15 residues. The V end lost 5 bases, the J end lost 4 bases, and 18 bases lay between the germline ends. Germline V gives CDR1 MDHEN, CDR2 SYDVKM. Complete variable domain (other parts from reference TRBV28 and TRBJ2-7): DVKVTQSSRYLVKRTGEKVFLECVQDMDHENMFWYRQDPGLGLRLIYFSYDVKMKEKGDIPEGYSVSREKKERFSLILESASTNQTSMYLCASSETQGFVYEQYFGPGTRLTVT.

The V gene is TRBV7-9, the J gene TRBJ1-3, with D possibly being TRBD1 (5 bases). Trimming removed 3 bases from V and 7 bases from J, with 10 bases in between. The CDR3 is 13 residues long. Germline lookup yields CDR1 SEHNR and CDR2 FQNEAQ (reference sequence). The CDR3 DNA reads TGTGCCAGCAGCTTGTTGGAGGGGAACACCATATATTTT. It encodes CASSLLEGNTIYF.

The chain combines TRBV10-3 with TRBJ2-1, with 16 bases matching TRBD2. The CDR3 runs 19 residues. In germline, CDR1 is ENHRY, CDR2 SYGVKD. Unmatched junction bases numbered 5, after V lost 3 bases and J lost 0 bases. The CDR3, as DNA: TGTGCCATCAGTGAACCGGGACTAGCGGGAGGGAGCTCCTACAATGAGCAGTTCTTC. This translates into CAISEPGLAGGSSYNEQFF.

This clone was seen once. The chain couples TRBV27 to TRBJ2-2; 8 bases align to TRBD2. V shed 1 base, J shed 1 base, and the junction held 8 bases outside the gene matches. This CDR3 region has 18 residues. Germline CDR1 reads MNHEY; CDR2 reads SMNVEV (reference sequence). The CDR3 bases are TGTGCCAGCAGTTTATACCCCGGGGGGGGTGAGAACACCGGGGAGCTGTTTTTT. This gives the protein CASSLYPGGGENTGELFF.

The chain recombines TRBV19 with TRBJ1-6; possibly TRBD1 for D (6 bases). The CDR3 has 16 residues. The ends were cut back, 6 bases at V and 5 bases at J, with 17 bases in the middle. The germline CDR1 and CDR2 sequences are LNHDA and SQIVND (reference sequence). The CDR3 DNA sequence: TGTGCCAGTAGACGGACAGTACGCCATCATAATTCACCCCTCCACTTT. Its protein is CASRRTVRHHNSPLHF.

V gene TRBV7-9 combines with J gene TRBJ1-4; TRBD1 aligns across 7 bases. The CDR3 length is 15 residues. Per germline, CDR1 SEHNR and CDR2 FQNEAQ (reference sequence). With V trimmed by 4 bases and J by 8 bases, 10 bases remained unmatched. CDR3 bases: TGTGCCAGCAGCTCTCGACAGGGCGGATTGGAAAAACTGTTTTTT. Protein sequence: CASSSRQGGLEKLFF.

The rearrangement links TRBV6-6 to TRBJ2-5, with a weak D call TRBD2 (6 bases). CDR1 MNHNY and CDR2 SVGAGI come from the germline V gene (reference sequence). The CDR3 length is 13 residues. V shed 2 bases and J shed 5 bases, with 9 bases lying between them. In nucleotides, the CDR3 is TGTGCCAGCAGTTACGGAGGGCTGGAGACCCAGTACTTC. This translates into CASSYGGLETQYF.

This chain connects TRBV28 to TRBJ1-3, with 9 bases identical to TRBD1. The CDR3 spans 14 residues. The germline V gene encodes CDR1 MDHEN and CDR2 SYDVKM. The ends lost 6 bases at V and 1 base at J; junction bases unmatched: 1. In nucleotides, the CDR3 is TGTGCCAGCAGAGACAGGGGGTCTGGAAACACCATATATTTT. It specifies CASRDRGSGNTIYF.

The chain employs TRBV9 and TRBJ2-1; TRBD2 is a possible D gene (6 bases). The germline gives CDR1 SGDLS, CDR2 YYNGEE. The CDR3 is 15 amino acids. Trimming took 0 bases from V and 3 from J, leaving 10 bases between them. Here the CDR3 reads CASSVAGVVYNEQFF. DNA for the CDR3: TGTGCCAGCAGCGTAGCGGGAGTTGTCTACAATGAGCAGTTCTTC.

This chain uses TRBV4-1 with TRBJ2-3, with TRBD1 matching 8 bases. Germline V gives CDR1 MGHRA, CDR2 YSYEKL. This CDR3 has 18 residues. The trim removed 4 bases at V and 0 bases at J, leaving 12 bases unmatched. The CDR3 here is CASSPSGTGDPSTDTQYF. DNA for the CDR3: TGCGCCAGCAGCCCGTCCGGGACAGGAGACCCTAGCACAGATACGCAGTATTTT.

The V call is TRBV4-1, the J call TRBJ1-3, with unresolved D. The germline V gene encodes CDR1 MGHRA and CDR2 YSYEKL. Trimming pared 4 bases from V and 0 bases from J, leaving 13 bases between. The CDR3 runs to 16 residues. The CDR3 DNA sequence: TGCGCCAGCAGCCCAGCGTCGGTTAGCTCTGGAAACACCATATATTTT. It yields the protein CASSPASVSSGNTIYF.

The chain has TRBV29-1 and TRBJ1-2, with 7 bases matching TRBD1. The CDR3 runs 12 residues. The V gene's germline CDR1 is SQVTM and CDR2 ANQGSEA. Germline trimming cut 6 bases from V and 4 bases from J; bases unmatched to any gene: 5. CDR3 region: CSVETGAYGYTF. The CDR3 coding sequence is TGCAGCGTCGAAACAGGGGCCTATGGCTACACCTTC.

This chain connects TRBV5-5 to TRBJ1-5, with 12 bases aligning to TRBD1. Germline-derived CDR1 and CDR2 are SGHKS and YYEKEE (reference sequence). With 0 bases clipped from V and 7 bases from J, the junction kept 5 bases outside the gene matches. The CDR3 contains 16 residues. The CDR3 DNA follows: TGTGCCAGCAGCTTGGAAGGGACAGGGGGCAGACAGCCCCAGCATTTT. This codes for CASSLEGTGGRQPQHF.

This chain uses TRBV15 with TRBJ2-2; D perhaps matches TRBD2 (6 bases). Germline-derived CDR1 and CDR2 are LNHNV and YYDKDF (reference sequence). V gave up 7 bases and J gave up 2 bases, with 14 bases separating them. The CDR3 has 15 amino acids. CDR3 protein: CATTTRGKNTGELFF. CDR3 bases: TGTGCCACCACTACCCGGGGGAAAAACACCGGGGAGCTGTTTTTT.